In its sample, the clone carrying this TCR beta chain was seen many times. This sample is part of a study of tumor-infiltrating lymphocytes in primary liver carcinoma. Co-extracted RNA and DNA came from approximately 20-30 mg of unsorted bulk tissue. Researchers generated TCR beta cDNA from approximately 520 ng of total RNA, relying on a constant-region primer. Sequencing libraries for TCR beta derived from three nested multiplex PCR rounds that used slightly modified ARM-PCR. TRBV1-TRBV30 forward primers paired with a C-beta reverse primer drove the first two PCR rounds, about 10 cycles each. Via MiXCR, TCRdb re-called the multiplex PCR reads, giving one row per CDR3 protein. The repertoire holds 50,000 to 70,000 distinct CDR3 sequences, with 55% to 75% as singletons. The CDR3 has 16 residues. Trimming shortened V by 9 bases and J by 0 bases, and 17 bases separated the two germline ends. The germline gives CDR1 KGHDR, CDR2 SFDVKD.

Specimen: liver tumor tissue from sampling region 2. The subset: tumor region T2, inferior pole. The TCR sequence derives from a man aged 35 to 55 with primary liver carcinoma and hepatitis B virus infection. The chain has TRBV24-1 and TRBJ2-1; no clear D. CDR3 amino acids: CATGDASGNSYNEQFF. The CDR3 DNA reads as TGTGCCACCGGGGATGCCTCAGGAAACTCCTACAATGAGCAGTTCTTC.